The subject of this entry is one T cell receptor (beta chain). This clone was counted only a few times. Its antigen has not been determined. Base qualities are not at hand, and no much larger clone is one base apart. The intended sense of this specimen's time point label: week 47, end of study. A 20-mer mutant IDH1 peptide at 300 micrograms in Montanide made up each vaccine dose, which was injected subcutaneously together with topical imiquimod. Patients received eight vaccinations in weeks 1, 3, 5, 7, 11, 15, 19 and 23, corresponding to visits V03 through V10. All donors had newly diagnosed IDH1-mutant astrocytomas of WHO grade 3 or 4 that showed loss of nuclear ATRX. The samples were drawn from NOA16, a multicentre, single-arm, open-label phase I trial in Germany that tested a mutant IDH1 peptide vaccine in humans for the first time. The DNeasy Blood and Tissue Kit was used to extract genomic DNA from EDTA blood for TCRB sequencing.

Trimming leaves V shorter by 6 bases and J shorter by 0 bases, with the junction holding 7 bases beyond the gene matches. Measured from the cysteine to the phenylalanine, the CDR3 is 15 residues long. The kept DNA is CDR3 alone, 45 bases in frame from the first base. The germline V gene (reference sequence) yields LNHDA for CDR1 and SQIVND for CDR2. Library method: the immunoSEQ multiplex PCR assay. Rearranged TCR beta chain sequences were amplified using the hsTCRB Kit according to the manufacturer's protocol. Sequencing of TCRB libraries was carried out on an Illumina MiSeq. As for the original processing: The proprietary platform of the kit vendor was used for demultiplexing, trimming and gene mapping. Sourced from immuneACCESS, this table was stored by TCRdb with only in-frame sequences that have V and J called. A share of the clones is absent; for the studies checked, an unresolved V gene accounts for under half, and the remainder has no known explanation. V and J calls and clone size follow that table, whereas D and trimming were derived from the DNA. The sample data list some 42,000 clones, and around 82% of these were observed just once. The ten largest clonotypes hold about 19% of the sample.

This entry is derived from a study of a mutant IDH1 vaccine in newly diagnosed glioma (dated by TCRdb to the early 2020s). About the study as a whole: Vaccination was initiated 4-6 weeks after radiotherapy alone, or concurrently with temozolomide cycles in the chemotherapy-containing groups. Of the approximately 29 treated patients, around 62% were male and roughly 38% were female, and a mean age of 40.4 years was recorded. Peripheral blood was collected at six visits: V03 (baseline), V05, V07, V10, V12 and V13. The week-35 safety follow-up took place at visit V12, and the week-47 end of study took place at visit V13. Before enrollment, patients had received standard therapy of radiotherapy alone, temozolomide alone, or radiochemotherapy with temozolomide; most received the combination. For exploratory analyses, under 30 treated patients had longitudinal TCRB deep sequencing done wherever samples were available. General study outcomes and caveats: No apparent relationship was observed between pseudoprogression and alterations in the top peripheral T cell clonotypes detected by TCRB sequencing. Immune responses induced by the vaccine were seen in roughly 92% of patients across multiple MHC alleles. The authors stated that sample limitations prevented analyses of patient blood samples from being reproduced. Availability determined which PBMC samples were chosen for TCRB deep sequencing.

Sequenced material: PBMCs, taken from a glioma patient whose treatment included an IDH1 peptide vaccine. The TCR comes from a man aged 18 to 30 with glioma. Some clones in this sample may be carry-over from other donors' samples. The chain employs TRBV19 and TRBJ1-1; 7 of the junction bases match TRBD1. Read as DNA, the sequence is TGTGCCAGTAGCCTGGGACAGCTGATGAACACTGAAGCTTTCTTT. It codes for CASSLGQLMNTEAFF.